Below, 12 T cell receptor beta chains from the same sample are listed, as sequenced in a study of T cell responses to AZD1222 COVID-19 vaccine (dated by TCRdb to 2020 to 2022). The library was obtained by the immunoSEQ multiplex PCR assay. What TCRdb holds here is the immuneACCESS table cut down to in-frame rearrangements. Part of the clones is not present; checked against another copy, under half of the missing clones reflect an unresolved V gene, and the others are unexplained. This sample lists 120,000 to 150,000 clones; around nine tenths were detected once. The ten largest clones take up roughly 4% of the sample. This sample's time point label indicates: about 28 days (+/-7) after the second vaccine dose. The source material was peripheral blood, sampled 28 days after the second AZD1222 dose. The receptors stem from an adult who received the AZD1222 COVID-19 vaccine.

The chain has TRBV6-2 or TRBV6-3 and TRBJ2-3; 9 bases are a match to TRBD2. Germline CDR1 and CDR2: MNHEY and SVGEGT. The J segment lost 1 base and the V segment lost 5 bases, leaving 13 bases of the junction unmatched. This CDR3 has 18 amino acids. Here the CDR3 DNA reads TGTGCCAGCAGTCCCCCGGGACTAGCTATGACCCGCACAGATACGCAGTATTTT. Translated, it gives CASSPPGLAMTRTDTQYF.

The V call is TRBV7-8, the J call TRBJ1-4; no firm D call. Germline V gene sequence: CDR1 SGHVS, CDR2 FQNEAQ. V lost 3 bases and J 3 bases, leaving 11 bases between the germline ends. The CDR3 has 15 residues. In DNA, the CDR3 is TGTGCCAGCAGCTTGGAGGGCACGTCTAATGAAAAACTGTTTTTT. This translates into CASSLEGTSNEKLFF.

The J gene is TRBJ1-2, the V gene TRBV23-1; the D gene is possibly TRBD1 (6 bases). TRBV23-1 is assigned to the ORF class and has an uncertain function. Trimming pared 2 bases from V and 5 bases from J, leaving 18 bases between. The CDR3 runs 16 residues. The CDR3 DNA reads TGCGCCAGCAGTCAAACGGAGGGGGGACCGAGTTATGGCTACACCTTC. It is translated as CASSQTEGGPSYGYTF.

In DNA, the CDR3 is TGCGCCAGCAGCCAAGATGGACTAGCGGGTAGGATCGGGGAGCTGTTTTTT. This encodes CASSQDGLAGRIGELFF. This chain uses TRBV4-3 with TRBJ2-2, with 11 bases aligning to TRBD2. V lost 0 bases to trimming and J lost 7 bases; unmatched junction nucleotides: 7. The CDR3 extends over 17 amino acids. CDR1 is LGHNA and CDR2 is YSLEER in the germline V gene.

This chain uses TRBV6-7 with TRBJ2-2; TRBD2 matches at 11 bases. TRBV6-7 is noted as an ORF with a role that remains uncertain. With 6 bases clipped from V and 5 bases from J, the junction kept 17 bases outside the gene matches. The CDR3 covers 19 residues. The CDR3, as DNA: TGTGCCAGCAGAAACGAGGGACTAGCGGCCCAGAGTCGAACCGGGGAGCTGTTTTTT. Its translation is CASRNEGLAAQSRTGELFF.

The chain uses TRBV7-2 and TRBJ2-4; 7 bases match TRBD1. In germline, CDR1 is SGHTA, CDR2 FQGNSA. Trimming at V came to 4 bases and at J to 7 bases, leaving 7 bases not matched to a gene. The CDR3 totals 14 residues. The CDR3 spells CASSSGQKWNIQYF. DNA for the CDR3: TGTGCCAGCAGCTCGGGACAGAAGTGGAACATTCAGTACTTC. The whole variable domain, remainder taken from reference TRBV7-2 and TRBJ2-4, is GAGVSQSPSNKVTEKGKDVELRCDPISGHTALYWYRQSLGQGLEFLIYFQGNSAPDKSGLPSDRFSAERTGGSVSTLTIQRTQQEDSAVYLCASSSGQKWNIQYFGAGTRLSVL.

This clone appeared a single time. The genes are TRBV11-3 and TRBJ1-1, with 7 bases that match TRBD1. This CDR3 spans 13 amino acids. V was pared by 5 bases and J by 0 bases, with 0 bases of the junction left unmatched. The V gene's germline CDR1 is SGHNT and CDR2 YENEEA. The CDR3 here is CASSGQVNTEAFF. The CDR3 region has the DNA TGTGCCAGCAGCGGACAGGTGAACACTGAAGCTTTCTTT.

The chain couples TRBV3-1 (or the pseudogene TRBV3-2) to TRBJ2-7, with D uncertain. Looked up from germline, CDR1 is LGHDT and CDR2 is YNNKEL (reference sequence). The ends were cut back, 4 bases at V and 6 bases at J, with 10 bases in the middle. The CDR3 has 12 amino acids. The CDR3 region is CASSLGPGEQYF. CDR3 nucleotide sequence: TGTGCCAGCAGCCTAGGACCAGGCGAGCAGTACTTC.

This clone was seen more than once but under ten times. V usage is TRBV19 and J usage is TRBJ1-4; weak D call: TRBD1 (6 bases). Germline V gene lookup returns CDR1 LNHDA and CDR2 SQIVND (reference sequence). The ends were cut back, 6 bases at V and 7 bases at J, with 18 bases in the middle. This CDR3 contains 15 residues. The CDR3 region is CASRFAGGAVEKLFF. In DNA, the CDR3 is TGTGCCAGTAGATTCGCCGGGGGGGCAGTTGAAAAACTGTTTTTT. The whole variable domain, filled in from reference TRBV19 and TRBJ1-4, reads DGGITQSPKYLFRKEGQNVTLSCEQNLNHDAMYWYRQDPGQGLRLIYYSQIVNDFQKGDIAEGYSVSREKKESFPLTVTSAQKNPTAFYLCASRFAGGAVEKLFFGSGTQLSVL.

The rearrangement joins TRBV19 to TRBJ2-5, with D perhaps TRBD1 (6 bases). V gave up 4 bases and J gave up 1 base, with 10 bases separating them. This CDR3 is built from 14 residues. The germline V gene has CDR1 LNHDA and CDR2 SQIVND (reference sequence). The CDR3 DNA reads as TGTGCCAGTAGTAAGACAGGTGGCCAAGAGACCCAGTACTTC. Residues: CASSKTGGQETQYF.

In DNA, the CDR3 is TGTGCCAGCAGTTTACCTGGTCAGGGAGCTTTCTTT. Amino acids: CASSLPGQGAFF. V is TRBV12-3 or TRBV12-4 and J is TRBJ1-1; a possible D gene is TRBD1 (5 bases). The germline V and J ends were trimmed by 2 bases and 10 bases, with 11 bases remaining between them. The CDR3 contains 12 residues.

V usage is TRBV29-1 and J usage is TRBJ2-1; D is possibly TRBD2 (5 bases). The ends were cut back, 4 bases at V and 9 bases at J, with 7 bases in the middle. Germline-derived CDR1 and CDR2 are SQVTM and ANQGSEA. The CDR3 totals 10 residues. The CDR3 bases are TGCAGCGTTGTAGCGAGTGAGCAGTTCTTC. Amino acids: CSVVASEQFF.